This T cell receptor beta chain was identified in a study of cytomegalovirus exposure and HLA in healthy donors. Study conclusions and caveats: Later analysis showed TCR association rates varying by HLA locus, highest for DRB1 and lowest for HLA-C. Within a later analysis, the majority of CMV-associated TCR beta chains appeared HLA-restricted.

In regard to this clone: The antigen remains unidentified.

In the PCR, 60 Vbeta and 13 Jbeta primers were used. Per the study methods: Counted up in a later analysis, unique TCR beta chains came to 65 million to 100 million, with around 11 million shared. Clones were sequenced by immunoSEQ multiplex PCR, and TCRdb holds only the in-frame ones, with some missing. The V and J calls and clone size come from that table; D and trimming were worked out from the DNA. The sample shows more than 95,000 clones, approximately 81% of them seen only once. CDR1 MGHRA and CDR2 YSYEKL come from the germline V gene. Trimming took 6 bases from V and 4 from J; bases not matched to a gene: 10. CDR3 length: 15 amino acids.

The specimen was PBMCs. The rearrangement uses TRBV4-1 and TRBJ1-2; TRBD1 aligns across 8 bases. The sequence was collected from a man aged 30 to 45 in good health and CMV-seronegative. The CDR3 nucleotides are TGCGCCAGCAGACCCGCAGGGGGCCCTCTCTATGGCTACACCTTC. As protein: CASRPAGGPLYGYTF.